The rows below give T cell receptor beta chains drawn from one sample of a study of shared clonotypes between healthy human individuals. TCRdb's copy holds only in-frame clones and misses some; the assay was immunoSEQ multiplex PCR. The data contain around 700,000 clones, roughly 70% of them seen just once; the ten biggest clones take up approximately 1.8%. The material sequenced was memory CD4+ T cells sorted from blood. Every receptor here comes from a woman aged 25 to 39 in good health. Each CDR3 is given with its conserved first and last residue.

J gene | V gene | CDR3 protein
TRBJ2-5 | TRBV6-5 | CASSYWLAGFQTQYF
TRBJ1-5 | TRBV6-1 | CASSGGRGNQPQHF
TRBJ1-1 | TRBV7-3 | CASSRSTGARAGTEAFF
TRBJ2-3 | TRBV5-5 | CASSLGGDRNTQYF
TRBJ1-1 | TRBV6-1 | CASTLGGAAEAFF
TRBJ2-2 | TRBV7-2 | CASSSGLAGVNTGELFF
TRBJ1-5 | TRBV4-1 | CASSQDRFYQPQHF
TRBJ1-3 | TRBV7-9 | CASSASGNTIYF
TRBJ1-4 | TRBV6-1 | CASSEAPATNEKLFF
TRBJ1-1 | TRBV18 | CASSPTGDTEAFF
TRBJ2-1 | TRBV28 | CASSLVGPPDEQFF
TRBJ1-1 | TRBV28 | CASSSAGQANTEAFF
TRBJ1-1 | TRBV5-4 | CASSLGDRGDTEAFF
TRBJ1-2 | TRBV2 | CASSGGVGNGYTF
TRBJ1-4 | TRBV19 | CASRYRGGDEKLFF
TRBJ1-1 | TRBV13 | CASSPGGASEAFF
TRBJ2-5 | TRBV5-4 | CASSLGRTSGGQETQYF
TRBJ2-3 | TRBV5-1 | CASSPDRASTDTQYF
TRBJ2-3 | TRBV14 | CASSQGRDTDTQYF
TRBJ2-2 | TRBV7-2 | CASSLRQGGTGELFF
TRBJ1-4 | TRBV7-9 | CASSLETAGNEKLFF
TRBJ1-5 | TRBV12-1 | CASSLRDRGDQPQHF
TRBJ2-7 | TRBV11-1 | CASSSGLTYYEQYF
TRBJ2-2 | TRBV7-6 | CASSLSPGYPGELFF
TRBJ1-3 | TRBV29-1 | CSVEQQSGNTIYF
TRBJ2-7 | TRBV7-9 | CASSLGSSGAYEQYF
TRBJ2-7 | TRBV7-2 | CASSLGTSGLSTRYF
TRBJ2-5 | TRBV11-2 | CASSPRLAGGETQYF
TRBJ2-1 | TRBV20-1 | CSAHREQFF
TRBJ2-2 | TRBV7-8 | CASFSGTRLASNTGELFF
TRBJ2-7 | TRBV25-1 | CASSDQGIGYEQYF
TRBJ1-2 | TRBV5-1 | CASSPMDRGVYTF
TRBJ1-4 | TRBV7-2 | CASSSGASFNEKLFF